Presented here are 18 T cell receptor beta chains from one specimen sequenced in a study of T cells in Graves' hyperthyroidism and ophthalmopathy. The TCR beta CDR3 regions underwent amplification using RNA transcripts as the source. RT-PCR in the first round (using the HTBI primer set) targeted the TCR CDR3. MiXCR, applied by TCRdb to the multiplex PCR reads, yields one record per CDR3 protein. The top ten clones hold around 21% of a sample with roughly 360,000 distinct CDR3 sequences, roughly 14% of them seen once. Sequenced sample: blood. The receptors were gathered from a young man with Graves' hyperthyroidism that later progressed to Graves' ophthalmopathy.

This clonotype was recorded at least ten times. The chain joins TRBV12-3 or TRBV12-4 to TRBJ2-1; 12 positions match TRBD2. Unmatched junction bases numbered 8, after V lost 5 bases and J lost 9 bases. The length of the CDR3 is 15 residues. CDR3 protein: CASSQGATSGGEQFF. CDR3 sequence (DNA): TGTGCCAGCAGTCAGGGGGCGACTAGCGGGGGTGAGCAGTTCTTC.

This chain links TRBV20-1 with TRBJ2-2; 13 bases agree with TRBD2. J was trimmed by 5 bases and V by 4 bases; bases with no gene match: 10. There are 17 residues in the CDR3. Germline-derived CDR1 and CDR2 are DFQATT and SNEGSKA (reference sequence). CDR3 DNA sequence: TGCAGTGCTAAAGCCCTACTAGCGGGGGGGATGACCGGGGAGCTGTTTTTT. Protein product: CSAKALLAGGMTGELFF.

The chain uses TRBV10-3 and TRBJ1-5; 7 bases agree with TRBD1. The CDR3 length is 15 residues. J gave up 3 bases and V 6 bases, and 8 bases lay outside the gene matches. Germline CDR1 reads ENHRY; CDR2 reads SYGVKD. The CDR3 DNA reads TGTGCCATCAGCGACAGGGCGAGAAACAATCAGCCCCAGCATTTT. It yields the protein CAISDRARNNQPQHF.

This clonotype was observed a few times. The chain couples TRBV28 to TRBJ1-5; D may be TRBD1 (5 bases). Germline-derived CDR1 and CDR2 are MDHEN and SYDVKM. Trimming cost V 7 bases and J 2 bases, with 15 bases left between them. This CDR3 is 15 amino acids long. CDR3 in amino acids: CASTSGGWGNQPQHF. CDR3 nucleotides: TGTGCCAGCACTTCGGGGGGATGGGGCAATCAGCCCCAGCATTTT.

This clonotype came up many times. The V call is TRBV6-1, the J call TRBJ1-1; no clear D. Deletions cut 2 bases from V and 1 base from J, with 8 bases between. The germline V gene has CDR1 MNHNS and CDR2 SASEGT. The CDR3 runs to 14 residues. CDR3 DNA: TGTGCCAGCAGTGAATCCGGGCCGAACACTGAAGCTTTCTTT. Protein: CASSESGPNTEAFF.

The chain couples TRBV12-5 to TRBJ1-2, with a tentative D call TRBD1 (5 bases). Trimming cost V 7 bases and J 8 bases, with 14 bases left between them. The CDR3 has 12 amino acids. Germline V gene sequence: CDR1 LGHNT, CDR2 FRNRAP. In DNA form, the CDR3 reads TGTGCTAGTGCCTGGGACGGCTCAGGCTACACCTTC. The encoded protein is CASAWDGSGYTF.

This clonotype was detected ten times or more. The V gene is TRBV6-1, the J gene TRBJ1-6; D is unresolved. This CDR3 is 18 amino acids long. With 6 bases removed from V and 0 bases from J, the gap between germline ends came to 18 bases. Germline V CDR1 and CDR2: MNHNS, SASEGT. CDR3 loop: CASSYARPRSSYNSPLHF. The CDR3 DNA sequence: TGTGCCAGCAGCTACGCCAGGCCCAGGAGCTCCTATAATTCACCCCTCCACTTT.

This clonotype was picked up a small number of times. V usage is TRBV14 and J usage is TRBJ1-1, with D perhaps TRBD1 (5 bases). V gave up 7 bases and J gave up 1 base, with 13 bases separating them. The germline V gene has CDR1 SGHDN and CDR2 FVKESK. This CDR3 has 14 residues. The CDR3 bases are TGTGCCAGCACCCCGACAGCTGCGAACACTGAAGCTTTCTTT. It translates to CASTPTAANTEAFF.

Many counts were recorded for this clonotype. V usage is TRBV6-1 and J usage is TRBJ2-2, with D perhaps assigned TRBD1 or TRBD2 (5 bases each). The germline V and J ends were trimmed by 2 bases and 7 bases, with 17 bases remaining between them. The CDR3 runs to 16 residues. Germline CDR1 MNHNS, CDR2 SASEGT. CDR3 region: CASSEPGALRDGELFF. Written as DNA, the CDR3 is TGTGCCAGCAGTGAACCCGGGGCGTTACGGGACGGGGAGCTGTTTTTT.

V usage is TRBV19 and J usage is TRBJ1-5, with D uncertain. V lost 5 bases and J lost 1, with 6 bases in between. The germline V gene has CDR1 LNHDA and CDR2 SQIVND (reference sequence). This CDR3 contains 13 residues. CDR3 sequence reads: CASSLMSNQPQHF. CDR3 nucleotides: TGTGCCAGTAGTTTGATGAGCAATCAGCCCCAGCATTTT.

There are many counts of this clonotype. The chain employs TRBV19 and TRBJ1-1; 10 bases match TRBD1. The trim removed 4 bases at V and 4 bases at J, leaving 3 bases unmatched. The germline CDR1 and CDR2 sequences are LNHDA and SQIVND (reference sequence). The CDR3 is made up of 14 amino acids. CDR3 residues: CASSTWTGGTEAFF. The DNA of the CDR3 is TGTGCCAGTAGTACCTGGACAGGGGGCACTGAAGCTTTCTTT.

This clonotype was seen a few times. This chain uses TRBV18 with TRBJ2-3; D unresolved. Trimming took 4 bases from V and 8 from J, leaving 13 bases between them. CDR1 KGHSH and CDR2 LQKENI come from the germline V gene. This CDR3 has 13 residues. CDR3 nucleotide sequence: TGTGCCAGCTCACTAGAAAGTGGGTCTACGCAGTATTTT. It translates to CASSLESGSTQYF.

The chain carries TRBV20-1 and TRBJ1-6; 9 nucleotides line up with TRBD1. Germline CDR1 reads DFQATT; CDR2 reads SNEGSKA (reference sequence). The CDR3 contains 18 residues. The V and J ends lost 1 base and 10 bases, in that order; junction bases with no gene match: 17. CDR3 in amino acids: CSARAGQGVTEFRSPLHF. The CDR3 region has the DNA TGCAGTGCTAGAGCGGGACAGGGAGTCACCGAATTTCGGTCACCCCTCCACTTT.

This clonotype was recorded at least ten times. CDR3 DNA sequence: TGCAGTGCTAGAGACGAGGGAGGAGGCTCCTACGAGCAGTACTTC. It yields the protein CSARDEGGGSYEQYF. The rearrangement uses TRBV20-1 and TRBJ2-7, with TRBD2 as a possible D gene (6 bases). This CDR3 is 15 amino acids long. Germline V gives CDR1 DFQATT, CDR2 SNEGSKA (reference sequence). V dropped 0 bases and J dropped 0 bases, with 12 bases sitting between them.

J is TRBJ2-2 and V is TRBV13; D might be TRBD1 (5 bases). CDR3 size: 16 residues. V dropped 5 bases and J dropped 5 bases, with 18 bases sitting between them. Germline V CDR1 and CDR2: PRHDT, FYEKMQ (reference sequence). CDR3 region: CASSPRVGSQTGELFF. In DNA form, the CDR3 reads TGTGCCAGCAGCCCCAGGGTCGGGTCGCAGACCGGGGAGCTGTTTTTT.

The gene calls are TRBV6-2 or TRBV6-3 and TRBJ2-3; D might be TRBD1 (5 bases). Germline V gene data show CDR1 as MNHEY and CDR2 as SVGEGT. The CDR3 has 11 residues. V lost 10 bases and J lost 6, with 11 bases in between. The CDR3 DNA is TGTGCCATCCTAAAGGGGGATACGCAGTATTTT. Its translation: CAILKGDTQYF.

The CDR3 is CASSLGPQGYSPLHF. Written as DNA, the CDR3 is TGTGCCAGCAGCTTAGGGCCGCAGGGGTATTCACCCCTCCACTTT. V gene TRBV7-9 combines with J gene TRBJ1-6; possible D gene TRBD1, 6 bases. Germline V gives CDR1 SEHNR, CDR2 FQNEAQ (reference sequence). The CDR3 loop spans 15 amino acids. Trimming left V 1 base short and J 8 bases short, with 12 bases between.

The sample holds many counts of this clonotype. The rearrangement uses TRBV19 and TRBJ2-2; perhaps TRBD1 as D (6 bases). The CDR3 has 15 amino acids. Germline CDR1 is LNHDA and CDR2 is SQIVND (reference sequence). Trimming shortened V by 6 bases and J by 0 bases, and 11 bases separated the two germline ends. Here the CDR3 DNA reads TGTGCCAGTAGGGCCGGGACAACGAACACCGGGGAGCTGTTTTTT. Protein product: CASRAGTTNTGELFF. The entire variable domain, with the rest obtained from reference TRBV19 and TRBJ2-2, is as follows: DGGITQSPKYLFRKEGQNVTLSCEQNLNHDAMYWYRQDPGQGLRLIYYSQIVNDFQKGDIAEGYSVSREKKESFPLTVTSAQKNPTAFYLCASRAGTTNTGELFFGEGSRLTVL.